This T cell receptor beta chain is from a study of post-analysis software for immune sequencing data. Study details: Disease courses included relapsing-remitting, secondary progressive and progressive-relapsing multiple sclerosis. Findings and caveats of the study: Compared against controls, patients with multiple sclerosis displayed significantly lower normalized Chao1 diversity. Batch-matched samples strongly co-clustered by F measure. Patients showed TRBV5-6, TRBV5-1 and TRBV20-1 among roughly 5 TRBV segments more frequent than in controls.

Worth noting for this clonotype: Its antigen is as yet unknown.

The library was made from cDNA and included unique molecular identifiers. A population of roughly 0.85 to 10 million T cells gave rise to roughly 0.5 million cDNA molecules. Each CDR3 protein is one row after TCRdb ran MiXCR on the PCR reads. The table records hundreds of thousands of distinct CDR3 sequences, roughly three fifths of them present only once. Trimming shortened V by 3 bases and J by 4 bases, and 9 bases separated the two germline ends. From germline, CDR1 is LNHDA and CDR2 SQIVND (reference sequence). This CDR3 has 13 amino acids. This chain uses TRBV19 with TRBJ1-1; no reliable D call. The TCR was taken from a girl aged 2-9 years with multiple sclerosis. Material: blood. The CDR3 nucleotides read TGTGCCAGTAGTATCTCGGGGAGCACTGAAGCTTTCTTT. Protein sequence: CASSISGSTEAFF.